One and the same sample provided the 25 T cell receptor beta chains below, sequenced in a study of blood T cell repertoires in COVID-19. Assay: immunoSEQ multiplex PCR; the TCRdb copy retains only in-frame clones and omits some. The repertoire holds a few hundred thousand clones, with around four fifths as singletons. Input material: peripheral blood. Every receptor here comes from a man aged 55 to 70 with acute or convalescent COVID-19.

Concerning this clone: Germline and junction disagree at one end, which may indicate a read error. The rearrangement joins TRBV2 to TRBJ2-3; 8 nucleotides agree with TRBD2. The CDR3 extends over 13 amino acids. Germline assignment: CDR1 SNHLY and CDR2 FYNNEI. The CDR3 reads CASSEAGRGGRDF. CDR3 sequence (DNA): TGTGCCAGCAGTGAAGCTGGCCGGGGGGGCCGGGATTTT.

This clone showed up just a few times. The chain joins TRBV5-1 to TRBJ2-7; the D gene is possibly TRBD1 (6 bases). CDR3 length equals 13 residues. Per the germline V gene, CDR1 is SGHRS and CDR2 is YFSETQ. V gave up 2 bases and J gave up 3 bases, with 9 bases separating them. CDR3 protein: CASSLDRLYEQYF. The DNA of the CDR3 is TGCGCCAGCAGCTTAGACAGGCTCTACGAGCAGTACTTC.

The CDR3 nucleotides read TGCGCCAGCAACGACGCGGGAAGCTCCTACGAGCAGTACTTC. Encoded protein: CASNDAGSSYEQYF. V gene TRBV5-1 combines with J gene TRBJ2-7; tentative D call: TRBD2 (6 bases). The CDR3 is 14 residues long. Trimming shortened V by 6 bases and J by 0 bases, and 13 bases separated the two germline ends. Germline lookup yields CDR1 SGHRS and CDR2 YFSETQ.

This chain uses TRBV7-9 with TRBJ2-1, with D hard to call. Germline V gene sequence: CDR1 SEHNR, CDR2 FQNEAQ (reference sequence). This CDR3 is built from 12 residues. Trimming took off 5 bases at V and 5 bases at J, with 7 bases between the two ends. The CDR3 sequence: CASSSEHNEQFF. The CDR3 region has the DNA TGTGCCAGCAGCAGCGAGCACAATGAGCAGTTCTTC.

The chain joins TRBV10-3 to TRBJ2-7; 12 bases are a match to TRBD1. Per germline, CDR1 ENHRY and CDR2 SYGVKD. The CDR3 spans 16 residues. V lost 6 bases and J lost 0; bases outside the gene matches: 6. In DNA form, the CDR3 reads TGTGCCATCAGCGAAGGGACAGGGGGCAGCTCCTACGAGCAGTACTTC. The encoded protein is CAISEGTGGSSYEQYF.

This clone was detected a few times. The CDR3 DNA is TGCGCCAGCAGTGAGATATCGGGACTAGCGGAAAGCACGCAGTATTTT. This sequence encodes CASSEISGLAESTQYF. The chain recombines TRBV10-1 with TRBJ2-3, with 11 positions matching TRBD2. The trim removed 2 bases at V and 9 bases at J, leaving 10 bases unmatched. The CDR3 extends over 16 amino acids. CDR1 and CDR2 (germline): WNHNN, SYGVQD (reference sequence).

The chain employs TRBV27 and TRBJ2-7; D is unclear. The CDR3 consists of 14 residues. With 4 bases removed from V and 4 bases from J, the gap between germline ends came to 14 bases. Germline V lookup: CDR1 MNHEY, CDR2 SMNVEV (reference sequence). The CDR3 sequence: CASSSSLLSYEQYF. CDR3 nucleotide sequence: TGTGCCAGCAGTTCTTCCCTCCTCTCGTACGAGCAGTACTTC.

This rearrangement joins TRBV29-1 to TRBJ2-3; tentative D call: TRBD2 (5 bases). The CDR3 totals 13 residues. V was shortened by 5 bases and J by 0 bases, with 9 bases between the two germline ends. CDR1 is SQVTM, CDR2 ANQGSEA, per germline. CDR3 bases: TGCAGCGTTAGAGGGATTAGCACAGATACGCAGTATTTT. It codes for CSVRGISTDTQYF.

The chain recombines TRBV6-5 with TRBJ1-1, with 7 bases that match TRBD1. The junction had 7 bases not matched to a gene; V was cut back by 2 bases and J by 4 bases. Germline V lookup: CDR1 MNHEY, CDR2 SVGAGI. This CDR3 region has 15 residues. The CDR3 is CASSYGSGQTTEAFF. CDR3 in DNA: TGTGCCAGCAGTTACGGCTCGGGACAGACCACTGAAGCTTTCTTT.

The chain carries TRBV28 and TRBJ1-6, with D perhaps matching TRBD1 (6 bases). The CDR3 loop spans 14 amino acids. The germline CDR1 and CDR2 sequences are MDHEN and SYDVKM. Trimming cost V 6 bases and J 10 bases, with 16 bases left between them. The CDR3 nucleotides read TGTGCCAGCAGCCAACCCCCGGACAGCTCACCCCTCCACTTT. Translated, it gives CASSQPPDSSPLHF.

This clone has just a few counts. At the DNA level, this CDR3 is encoded by other sequences in the same sample as well. The genes are TRBV7-6 and TRBJ1-1; 12 bases match TRBD1. Germline values: CDR1 SGHVS, CDR2 FNYEAQ. After removal of 1 base from V and 7 bases from J, the junction contained 4 bases not matched to a gene. The CDR3 totals 15 residues. CDR3 DNA: TGTGCCAGCAGCTTAGAGGGACAGGGGGCTGGTGAAGCTTTCTTT. Encoded protein: CASSLEGQGAGEAFF. The variable domain in full, with the rest retrieved from reference TRBV7-6 and TRBJ1-1, is GAGVSQSPRYKVTKRGQDVALRCDPISGHVSLYWYRQALGQGPEFLTYFNYEAQQDKSGLPNDRFSAERPEGSISTLTIQRTEQRDSAMYRCASSLEGQGAGEAFFGQGTRLTVV.

This clone came up a few times. V and J are TRBV6-5 and TRBJ2-1; TRBD2 aligns across 10 bases. V was pared by 5 bases and J by 9 bases, with 10 bases of the junction left unmatched. The length of the CDR3 is 15 residues. Germline V gene sequence: CDR1 MNHEY, CDR2 SVGAGI. The CDR3 sequence is CASSLSGGAGFEQFF. In nucleotides, the CDR3 is TGTGCCAGCAGTCTGAGCGGGGGGGCCGGGTTTGAGCAGTTCTTC.

The V gene is TRBV27, the J gene TRBJ1-1; no clear D. The CDR3 runs to 13 residues. Trimming took 3 bases from V and 0 from J, leaving 5 bases between them. The germline V gene encodes CDR1 MNHEY and CDR2 SMNVEV (reference sequence). In nucleotides, the CDR3 is TGTGCCAGCAGTTTCAATTTGAACACTGAAGCTTTCTTT. Translated: CASSFNLNTEAFF.

The V and J genes are TRBV10-3 and TRBJ2-3, with TRBD1 identical over 10 bases. The CDR3 is made up of 15 amino acids. Germline V gives CDR1 ENHRY, CDR2 SYGVKD. J was trimmed by 3 bases and V by 5 bases; bases with no gene match: 5. Here the CDR3 reads CAISRQGAMTDTQYF. As DNA, the CDR3 is TGTGCCATCAGTCGACAGGGGGCGATGACAGATACGCAGTATTTT.

This clone has a handful of counts. This chain uses TRBV5-1 with TRBJ1-5, with 9 bases identical to TRBD1. CDR1 and CDR2 (germline): SGHRS, YFSETQ. CDR3 length: 19 residues. After removal of 4 bases from V and 0 bases from J, the junction contained 14 bases not matched to a gene. The CDR3 spells CASSVHQQGAGDSNQPQHF. Here the CDR3 DNA reads TGCGCCAGCAGCGTGCACCAACAGGGGGCGGGGGATAGCAATCAGCCCCAGCATTTT.

This sequence joins TRBV24-1 and TRBJ2-2; the match to TRBD1 covers 7 bases. This CDR3 has 16 residues. V shed 7 bases, J shed 0 bases, and the junction held 7 bases outside the gene matches. Germline lookup yields CDR1 KGHDR and CDR2 SFDVKD. This CDR3 reads CATSFSTGSNTGELFF. The CDR3 nucleotides read TGTGCCACCAGCTTCTCGACAGGGTCGAACACCGGGGAGCTGTTTTTT.

The rearrangement joins TRBV10-1 to TRBJ1-6; tentatively, D is TRBD1 (6 bases). CDR1 WNHNN and CDR2 SYGVQD come from the germline V gene (reference sequence). The CDR3 loop spans 17 amino acids. Between the trimmed V and J ends, which lost 1 base and 3 bases, there was a span of 13 bases. The CDR3 DNA reads as TGCGCCAGCAGTGAGTGGCCTACAGGGAACTATAATTCACCCCTCCACTTT. It specifies CASSEWPTGNYNSPLHF.

The J gene is TRBJ2-2, the V gene TRBV9; maybe TRBD1 (5 bases). This CDR3 contains 16 residues. V lost 3 bases, J lost 5 bases, and 17 bases lay in between. Germline V gene sequence: CDR1 SGDLS, CDR2 YYNGEE. The DNA of the CDR3 is TGTGCCAGCAGCGGACGACAGAATAGAAATACCGGGGAGCTGTTTTTT. It translates to CASSGRQNRNTGELFF.

The J gene is TRBJ1-1, the V gene TRBV5-6, with 7 bases lining up with TRBD1. The trim removed 2 bases at V and 0 bases at J, leaving 4 bases unmatched. Germline assignment: CDR1 SGHDT and CDR2 YYEEEE. This CDR3 has 15 residues. In DNA, the CDR3 is TGTGCCAGCAGCTTTACAACAGGGGTGAACACTGAAGCTTTCTTT. This sequence encodes CASSFTTGVNTEAFF.

This clone was seen more than once but under ten times. The V call is TRBV15, the J call TRBJ1-4; D is possibly TRBD1 (6 bases). There are 14 residues in the CDR3. Germline V gene sequence: CDR1 LNHNV, CDR2 YYDKDF (reference sequence). V lost 6 bases to trimming and J lost 1 base, with 9 bases between them. CDR3 sequence (DNA): TGTGCCACCAGATTGACAGGAACTAATGAAAAACTGTTTTTT. This encodes CATRLTGTNEKLFF.

The chain recombines TRBV2 with TRBJ2-7; no clear D. The CDR3 length is 11 residues. Trimming shortened V by 2 bases and J by 11 bases, and 10 bases separated the two germline ends. Germline loops: CDR1 SNHLY, CDR2 FYNNEI. DNA for the CDR3: TGTGCCAGCAGTGAACAAGCTATTAAGTACTTC. This encodes CASSEQAIKYF.

The table lists this clone with a few counts. The chain uses TRBV5-1 and TRBJ2-7, with 7 bases that match TRBD1. The CDR3 has 14 amino acids. CDR1 and CDR2 (germline): SGHRS, YFSETQ. V was pared by 0 bases and J by 13 bases, with 13 bases of the junction left unmatched. The CDR3 is CASSLDGQGQSEYF. DNA for the CDR3: TGCGCCAGCAGCTTGGACGGTCAGGGACAGAGCGAATACTTC.

The CDR3 loop is CAISVGGDYEQYF. As DNA, the CDR3 is TGTGCCATCAGTGTGGGCGGGGACTACGAGCAGTACTTC. This chain uses TRBV10-3 with TRBJ2-7, with D maybe TRBD2 (6 bases). V lost 4 bases and J 3 bases, leaving 10 bases between the germline ends. The CDR3 has 13 residues. The germline V gene has CDR1 ENHRY and CDR2 SYGVKD.

In this sample, this clone turned up a few times. The J gene is TRBJ2-7, the V gene TRBV9; TRBD2 might be the D (7 bases). This CDR3 spans 16 amino acids. CDR1 is SGDLS and CDR2 is YYNGEE in the germline V gene. Between the trimmed V and J ends, which lost 4 bases and 2 bases, there was a span of 19 bases. The CDR3 region is CASSSRGGLIPYEQYF. The CDR3, as DNA: TGTGCCAGCAGCTCCAGGGGAGGGTTGATCCCCTACGAGCAGTACTTC.

The chain employs TRBV19 and TRBJ2-3; a possible D gene is TRBD2 (5 bases). This CDR3 comprises 15 residues. Per the germline V gene, CDR1 is LNHDA and CDR2 is SQIVND (reference sequence). Between the trimmed V and J ends, which lost 1 base and 1 base, there was a span of 9 bases. The CDR3 nucleotides are TGTGCCAGTAGTATAGTTATGAGGGGCACAGATACGCAGTATTTT. This sequence encodes CASSIVMRGTDTQYF.